A selection of T cell receptor beta chains follows, all from one sample in a study of blood T cell repertoires in COVID-19. Sequenced by immunoSEQ multiplex PCR; TCRdb stores in-frame clones only, minus some. The table has fewer than 350,000 clones, around nine tenths seen once. The sequenced sample consisted of PBMCs or T cells enriched from blood (not recorded which). These receptors were obtained from a woman in her twenties or thirties who had been exposed to COVID-19. The CDR3 runs from the conserved cysteine through the conserved F or W. A D gene is named only where the DNA matches it firmly. Expanded clones are given a class, and other clones once, few, many or no size at all.

>TRBJ1-2|-|TRBV2|TRBD1
TGTGCCACCTTGGAACGGGACAGGGGTTATGGCTACACCTTC
CATLERDRGYGYTF
>TRBJ2-7|-|TRBV6-1|TRBD2
TGTGCCAGCAGTGAAGAAGGACTAGAGGCCTACGAGCAGTACTTC
CASSEEGLEAYEQYF
>TRBJ1-6|once|TRBV10-1|TRBD1
TGCGCCAGCAGTAAGGGGGCGCCGAATTCACCCCTCCACTTT
CASSKGAPNSPLHF
>TRBJ2-7|-|TRBV7-9|TRBD1
TGTGCCAGCAGCCATAGACAGGGTTCGGGCTCCTACGAGCAGTACTTC
CASSHRQGSGSYEQYF
>TRBJ2-5|-|TRBV27|TRBD2
TGTGCCAGCAGTTTATGGGCGGGAGGGGGATGGGAGACCCAGTACTTC
CASSLWAGGGWETQYF
>TRBJ1-4|-|TRBV28|-
TGTGCCAGCAGTTTAGGAGGGGAACATGAAAAACTGTTTTTT
CASSLGGEHEKLFF
>TRBJ2-5|-|TRBV19|TRBD2
TGTGCCAGTAGTATCCTAGCGGGAGGTGGAGGAGAGACCCAGTACTTC
CASSILAGGGGETQYF
>TRBJ2-5|-|TRBV25-1|-
TGTGCCAGCAGTGAAGGAGGAGTCCAAGAGACCCAGTACTTC
CASSEGGVQETQYF
>TRBJ1-4|-|TRBV10-3|-
TGTGCCATCTCGGCGGTAGAAGAAAAACTGTTTTTT
CAISAVEEKLFF
>TRBJ2-1|once|TRBV2|-
TGTGCCAGCCCGGGAGTGGGGCGGGGCAGGAATGAGCAGTTCTTC
CASPGVGRGRNEQFF
>TRBJ2-1|-|TRBV24-1|TRBD2
TGTGCCACCAGTGATTTCCGGACTAGCGGGAGGGCAGCCAATGAGCAGTTCTTC
CATSDFRTSGRAANEQFF
>TRBJ1-3|-|TRBV5-1|-
TGCGCCAGCAGCCGGACGGCGGGCTCTGGAAACACCATATATTTT
CASSRTAGSGNTIYF
>TRBJ1-2|-|TRBV27|-
TGTGCCAGCAGTGCGACAAACTATGGCTACACCTTC
CASSATNYGYTF